The TCR beta chain under discussion was sequenced for a study of T-cell memory formation after mild COVID-19. Study-wide context: Largely, TCR clusters stayed within a single donor. Study-wide results and caveats: Contracting clones from day 15 to 85 showed balanced CD4/CD8; later expanders favored CD4+.

V was trimmed by 9 bases and J by 4 bases, leaving 14 bases between them. The CDR3 covers 14 residues. In germline, CDR1 is SGHRS, CDR2 YFSETQ. MiXCR was run by TCRdb on the 5' RACE reads, yielding one entry per CDR3 protein. Seen here are approximately 150,000 distinct CDR3 sequences, roughly 6.2% observed once, and the top ten hold about 1.9%. Regarding this clonotype: Its antigen is undetermined.

V gene TRBV5-1 combines with J gene TRBJ2-6; D could derive from TRBD1 or TRBD2 (5 bases each). Sequencing was done on a sample of PBMCs or a T cell subset sorted from them (not recorded which). The source is an adult woman who had mild COVID-19 (a few samples of this study predate the infection). Cell type and time point are not known. The CDR3 nucleotides are TGCGCCACTGGGTCGGGGCCCGGGGCCAACGTCCTGACTTTC. It translates to CATGSGPGANVLTF.